This T cell receptor beta chain was captured in a study of response to subunit inactivated influenza vaccine. Whole-study results and caveats: Authors proposed each seasonal influenza vaccination draws in few new T cells.

TCRdb re-called the RT-PCR reads through MiXCR, storing one row per CDR3 protein. Of about 520,000 distinct CDR3 sequences in the sample, about 25% are singletons; the top ten hold approximately 2%. This clonotype showed up just a few times. No antigen is known for it. The length of the CDR3 is 13 residues. V lost 5 bases, J lost 7 bases, and 9 bases lay in between. Sequencing used CD4+ T cells sorted from PBMCs, obtained more than 4 days after vaccination. This sequence joins TRBV12-3 or TRBV12-4 and TRBJ1-6, with unresolved D. The TCR comes from a man aged 45-65 years who received an inactivated influenza vaccine. The CDR3 bases are TGTGCCAGCAGTGTCGCGTTAAATTCACCCCTCCACTTT. This translates into CASSVALNSPLHF.